This T cell receptor (beta chain) is from a study of T cells in women clearing cervical HPV infection. The wider study: No precancer developed; the control's incident HPV16 infection cleared within 12 months.

Whole-study results and caveats: CIN3+ cases had significantly higher TCR richness than controls; evenness did not differ.

The repertoire was sequenced with immunoSEQ multiplex PCR; TCRdb's copy has only in-frame clones and lacks some. The sample includes approximately 31,000 clones. The V and J ends lost 5 bases and 0 bases respectively, with 11 bases between them. Germline assignment: CDR1 LNHDA and CDR2 SQIVND (reference sequence). The CDR3 is 16 residues long. A note on this clone: Antigen: not known. The CDR3 end falls 3 residues outside the read, so it is completed with the germline J gene.

The chain joins TRBV19 to TRBJ2-6; a weak D match, TRBD2 (5 bases). The sample was blood buffy coat. The receptor's source is a woman aged 18-70 years with a cervical HPV16 infection that either progressed to CIN3+ or cleared (not recorded which). This CDR3 is CASSASHLSGANVLTF. CDR3 DNA (partial): TGTGCCAGTAGTGCTAGCCACCTCTCTGGGGCCAACGTC.